The T cell receptor beta chain under discussion was sequenced for a study of glioma-infiltrating T cells. The table lists this clonotype with many counts. The CDR3 runs 11 residues. Germline V gene data show CDR1 as SEHNR and CDR2 as FQNEAQ (reference sequence). V shed 8 bases, J shed 9 bases, and the junction held 7 bases outside the gene matches. The iRepertoire nested amplicon-rescue multiplex PCR amplified TCR alpha and beta CDR3s from RNA. From the multiplex PCR reads, TCRdb called clonotypes with MiXCR, one entry per CDR3 protein. Here the sample spans about 89,000 distinct CDR3 sequences, about 23% being singletons.

The clonotype was recovered from a human donor with low-grade glioma or glioblastoma, undergoing nonglioma brain surgery, or in good health (not recorded which). This chain joins TRBV7-9 and TRBJ2-7, with 7 positions matching TRBD2. Sequencing was performed on glioma tissue, nonneoplastic brain tissue, or PBMCs (not recorded which). Here the CDR3 reads CASEEPGGQYF. The CDR3 region has the DNA TGTGCCAGCGAGGAACCGGGAGGGCAGTACTTC.